This entry lists 27 T cell receptor beta chains sequenced from one sample in a study of identifying expanded T cells in peripheral blood. Sequencing used immunoSEQ multiplex PCR; TCRdb keeps in-frame clones, though not all of them. The table shows about 130,000 clones, with around 88% occurring only once. Sequenced material: blood. The receptors stem from a person between 18 and 75 years old in good health.

J is TRBJ1-2 and V is TRBV4-1; 7 nucleotides match TRBD1. The germline V gene encodes CDR1 MGHRA and CDR2 YSYEKL. This CDR3 contains 15 residues. V lost 3 bases and J lost 2; bases outside the gene matches: 6. This CDR3 is CASSQQGEWNYGYTF. The DNA of the CDR3 is TGCGCCAGCAGCCAGCAGGGGGAATGGAACTATGGCTACACCTTC.

This clone was observed a single time. CDR3 region: CASSFSGSGRTGELFF. CDR3 coding DNA: TGCGCCAGCAGCTTTAGCGGGAGCGGTCGCACCGGGGAGCTGTTTTTT. The V call is TRBV5-1, the J call TRBJ2-2; 9 bases line up with TRBD2. CDR1 is SGHRS and CDR2 is YFSETQ in the germline V gene. J was trimmed by 4 bases and V by 2 bases; bases with no gene match: 6. This CDR3 has 16 residues.

V is TRBV5-1 and J is TRBJ1-3; no clear D gene. Germline V gene sequence: CDR1 SGHRS, CDR2 YFSETQ. The ends were cut back, 1 base at V and 0 bases at J, with 5 bases in the middle. The CDR3 runs 14 residues. As DNA, the CDR3 is TGCGCCAGCAGCTTGCAGCACTCTGGAAACACCATATATTTT. Translated, it gives CASSLQHSGNTIYF.

This clone is a singleton in its sample. The chain links TRBV19 to TRBJ1-5, with a weak D call TRBD1 (6 bases). The V gene lost 6 bases and the J gene lost 5 bases, with 17 bases spanning the gap. The CDR3 is 15 amino acids. CDR1 and CDR2 (germline): LNHDA, SQIVND (reference sequence). DNA of the CDR3: TGTGCCAGTAGACCTTTTCAGGGGCTGGATCAGCCCCAGCATTTT. Residues: CASRPFQGLDQPQHF.

This chain uses TRBV4-2 with TRBJ1-1; D might be TRBD1 (5 bases). The CDR3 contains 14 residues. Trimming removed 3 bases from V and 6 bases from J, with 14 bases in between. Looked up from germline, CDR1 is LGHNA and CDR2 is YNFKEQ. The CDR3, as DNA: TGTGCCAGCAGCCAGGAGGGGCAGTTTCCTGAAGCTTTCTTT. Encoded protein: CASSQEGQFPEAFF.

The sample holds a few counts of this clone. This chain links TRBV5-5 with TRBJ2-7, with a tentative D call TRBD2 (5 bases). The CDR3 extends over 14 amino acids. The V end was cut by 0 bases, the J end by 6 bases, with 13 bases between. The germline V gene has CDR1 SGHKS and CDR2 YYEKEE (reference sequence). The CDR3 loop is CASSLGARGGEQYF. CDR3 DNA: TGTGCCAGCAGCTTGGGTGCACGGGGTGGCGAGCAGTACTTC.

The rearrangement joins TRBV2 to TRBJ1-1; possibly TRBD1 for D (6 bases). This CDR3 is 14 amino acids long. Germline values: CDR1 SNHLY, CDR2 FYNNEI. Trimming cost V 6 bases and J 5 bases, with 16 bases left between them. The DNA for the CDR3 is TGTGCCAGCAGGATGGGTCAGGGGATAACTGAAGCTTTCTTT. Its protein is CASRMGQGITEAFF.

The chain employs TRBV19 and TRBJ1-2; no clear D gene. V lost 3 bases and J 6 bases, leaving 8 bases between the germline ends. This CDR3 is 12 amino acids long. The germline CDR1 and CDR2 sequences are LNHDA and SQIVND (reference sequence). The CDR3 coding sequence is TGTGCCAGTAGTATGGAGGGTCATGGCTACACCTTC. Translated: CASSMEGHGYTF. Complete variable domain (other parts from reference TRBV19 and TRBJ1-2): DGGITQSPKYLFRKEGQNVTLSCEQNLNHDAMYWYRQDPGQGLRLIYYSQIVNDFQKGDIAEGYSVSREKKESFPLTVTSAQKNPTAFYLCASSMEGHGYTFGSGTRLTVV.

The CDR3 DNA reads as TGTGCCAGCAGCCGAGGGCTTTCACCCCTCCACTTT. Translation gives CASSRGLSPLHF. The genes are TRBV7-8 and TRBJ1-6; D call uncertain. Trimming took 5 bases from V and 9 from J, leaving 8 bases between them. CDR1 SGHVS and CDR2 FQNEAQ come from the germline V gene. The CDR3 contains 12 residues. Using reference TRBV7-8 and TRBJ1-6 for the parts outside the CDR3, the full variable domain is GAGVSQSPRYKVAKRGQDVALRCDPISGHVSLFWYQQALGQGPEFLTYFQNEAQLDKSGLPSDRFFAERPEGSVSTLKIQRTQQEDSAVYLCASSRGLSPLHFGNGTRLTVT.

The V gene is TRBV5-4, the J gene TRBJ2-3; D not resolved. Germline V gene lookup returns CDR1 SGHNT and CDR2 YYREEE (reference sequence). This CDR3 has 12 residues. V gave up 1 base and J gave up 3 bases, with 3 bases separating them. CDR3 residues: CASSLKTDTQYF. The CDR3 region has the DNA TGTGCCAGCAGCTTGAAAACAGATACGCAGTATTTT.

The chain employs TRBV27 and TRBJ2-5; D not resolved. The CDR3 length is 14 residues. Trimming pared 2 bases from V and 5 bases from J, leaving 12 bases between. CDR1 and CDR2 (germline): MNHEY, SMNVEV (reference sequence). The chain's CDR3 is CASSLPSDPETQYF. In DNA, the CDR3 is TGTGCCAGCAGTTTACCTAGTGATCCTGAGACCCAGTACTTC.

The rearrangement links TRBV25-1 to TRBJ2-1, with D maybe TRBD2 (5 bases). Germline V gives CDR1 MGHDK, CDR2 SYGVNS. V was trimmed by 1 base and J by 8 bases, leaving 18 bases between them. This CDR3 region has 16 residues. As DNA, the CDR3 is TGTGCCAGCAGTGAATGGACCAATACTAGTCGGGATGAGCAGTTCTTC. Encoded protein: CASSEWTNTSRDEQFF.

This chain links TRBV5-6 with TRBJ1-2; D call uncertain. This CDR3 has 13 residues. V was shortened by 0 bases and J by 8 bases, with 11 bases between the two germline ends. CDR1 is SGHDT, CDR2 YYEEEE, per germline. The CDR3 DNA reads TGTGCCAGCAGCTTGGCTGGACGGTCGGGCTACACCTTC. Translation: CASSLAGRSGYTF.

The chain joins TRBV27 to TRBJ1-2; D might be TRBD1 (5 bases). Germline CDR1 reads MNHEY; CDR2 reads SMNVEV (reference sequence). V was shortened by 6 bases and J by 11 bases, with 13 bases between the two germline ends. The CDR3 is made up of 11 amino acids. The CDR3 spells CASSFSGVYTF. The DNA of the CDR3 is TGTGCCAGCAGCTTTTCGGGGGTGTACACCTTC.

The CDR3 protein is CASSDRQHTGELFF. DNA of the CDR3: TGTGCCAGCAGTGATCGGCAGCACACCGGGGAGCTGTTTTTT. The chain recombines TRBV2 with TRBJ2-2; D unresolved. Germline V lookup: CDR1 SNHLY, CDR2 FYNNEI. Trimming took 3 bases from V and 3 from J, leaving 8 bases between them. This CDR3 comprises 14 residues. Complete variable domain (other parts from reference TRBV2 and TRBJ2-2): EPEVTQTPSHQVTQMGQEVILRCVPISNHLYFYWYRQILGQKVEFLVSFYNNEISEKSEIFDDQFSVERPDGSNFTLKIRSTKLEDSAMYFCASSDRQHTGELFFGEGSRLTVL.

This clone has only one observation. The chain is built from TRBV5-4 and TRBJ2-5; the match to TRBD1 covers 8 bases. This CDR3 spans 14 amino acids. Germline CDR1 SGHNT, CDR2 YYREEE (reference sequence). The CDR3 loop reads CATKSGGVGETQYF. The CDR3 region has the DNA TGTGCGACAAAATCAGGGGGCGTAGGGGAGACCCAGTACTTC.

The table lists this clone with a few counts. The genes are TRBV5-4 and TRBJ2-2; 9 positions agree with TRBD1. V was clipped by 4 bases and J by 6 bases; unmatched bases: 13. Germline CDR1 is SGHNT and CDR2 is YYREEE (reference sequence). This CDR3 has 17 amino acids. CDR3 protein: CASSPGTGRPGAGELFF. Written as DNA, the CDR3 is TGTGCCAGCAGCCCAGGGACAGGGAGGCCAGGCGCCGGGGAGCTGTTTTTT. The variable domain in full, with the rest retrieved from reference TRBV5-4 and TRBJ2-2, is ETGVTQSPTHLIKTRGQQVTLRCSSQSGHNTVSWYQQALGQGPQFIFQYYREEENGRGNFPPRFSGLQFPNYSSELNVNALELDDSALYLCASSPGTGRPGAGELFFGEGSRLTVL.

This sequence joins TRBV7-9 and TRBJ1-2; 7 bases are shared with TRBD1. The junction had 8 bases not matched to a gene; V was cut back by 5 bases and J by 2 bases. Germline V CDR1 and CDR2: SEHNR, FQNEAQ (reference sequence). The CDR3 contains 15 residues. For the CDR3, the DNA is TGTGCCAGCAGCCTAATGGACAGGCCGAACTATGGCTACACCTTC. Protein product: CASSLMDRPNYGYTF. The complete variable domain, with remaining parts taken from reference TRBV7-9 and TRBJ1-2, reads DTGVSQNPRHKITKRGQNVTFRCDPISEHNRLYWYRQTLGQGPEFLTYFQNEAQLEKSRLLSDRFSAERPKGSFSTLEIQRTEQGDSAMYLCASSLMDRPNYGYTFGSGTRLTVV.

This clone came up once. The genes are TRBV28 and TRBJ2-5, with 8 bases matching TRBD1. The CDR3 runs 14 residues. V was pared by 6 bases and J by 5 bases, with 8 bases of the junction left unmatched. CDR1 and CDR2 from the germline V gene are MDHEN and SYDVKM. CDR3 nucleotide sequence: TGTGCCAGCAGGGGCGGACAGGGCGGTGAGACCCAGTACTTC. Residues: CASRGGQGGETQYF.

The chain employs TRBV2 and TRBJ1-1; D remains unclear. CDR1 SNHLY and CDR2 FYNNEI come from the germline V gene. V was shortened by 10 bases and J by 1 base, with 7 bases between the two germline ends. The CDR3 loop spans 11 amino acids. The CDR3 spells CAKTENTEAFF. The DNA for the CDR3 is TGTGCCAAAACAGAGAACACTGAAGCTTTCTTT.

This clone appeared a few times. J is TRBJ2-3 and V is TRBV18, with D possibly TRBD1 on 6 matching bases. Germline values: CDR1 KGHSH, CDR2 LQKENI. V lost 4 bases, J lost 7 bases, and 9 bases lay in between. The CDR3 length is 12 residues. CDR3 nucleotides: TGTGCCAGCTCACAAGGGGGAAATACGCAGTATTTT. Translated, it gives CASSQGGNTQYF.

The chain links TRBV19 to TRBJ1-2; D is uncertain. With 7 bases removed from V and 8 bases from J, the gap between germline ends came to 20 bases. The CDR3 runs 14 residues. The germline CDR1 and CDR2 sequences are LNHDA and SQIVND (reference sequence). CDR3 coding DNA: TGTGCCAGTACCCAGGACGGCCCCCTTGGGGGCTACACCTTC. Encoded protein: CASTQDGPLGGYTF. Supplemented by reference TRBV19 and TRBJ1-2, the full variable domain reads DGGITQSPKYLFRKEGQNVTLSCEQNLNHDAMYWYRQDPGQGLRLIYYSQIVNDFQKGDIAEGYSVSREKKESFPLTVTSAQKNPTAFYLCASTQDGPLGGYTFGSGTRLTVV.

This rearrangement joins TRBV19 to TRBJ2-1; no clear D gene. The CDR3 runs 13 residues. The V and J ends lost 3 bases and 8 bases respectively, with 11 bases between them. CDR1 is LNHDA and CDR2 is SQIVND in the germline V gene (reference sequence). The CDR3 coding sequence is TGTGCCAGTAGTATCCAGGAACGGGATGAGCAGTTCTTC. Translating it yields CASSIQERDEQFF.

V and J are TRBV5-6 and TRBJ2-1, with 13 bases fitting TRBD2. This CDR3 spans 15 amino acids. Germline trimming cut 2 bases from V and 7 bases from J; bases unmatched to any gene: 3. Germline V gives CDR1 SGHDT, CDR2 YYEEEE. The CDR3 protein is CASSFGTSGVNEQFF. In DNA form, the CDR3 reads TGTGCCAGCAGCTTCGGGACTAGCGGGGTTAATGAGCAGTTCTTC.

This chain joins TRBV21-1 and TRBJ1-6. TRBV21-1 is flagged as a pseudogene. The CDR3 covers 12 residues. The chain's CDR3 is CASSKVGSPLHF. The CDR3 nucleotides are TGTGCCAGCAGCAAGGTTGGATCACCCCTCCACTTT.

The genes are TRBV2 and TRBJ2-7, with 8 bases fitting TRBD2. The ends lost 6 bases at V and 6 bases at J; junction bases unmatched: 7. The CDR3 consists of 13 residues. From germline, CDR1 is SNHLY and CDR2 FYNNEI. The CDR3 sequence is CASRGVTSGEQYF. In DNA, the CDR3 is TGTGCCAGCAGGGGTGTAACTAGCGGCGAGCAGTACTTC.

CDR3 sequence (DNA): TGCGCCAGCAGCTTGGAGGGAGGTCAGCTTTCACCCCTCCACTTT. Encoded protein: CASSLEGGQLSPLHF. The gene calls are TRBV5-1 and TRBJ1-6; D is ambiguous. CDR1 SGHRS and CDR2 YFSETQ come from the germline V gene. Deletions cut 0 bases from V and 9 bases from J, with 13 bases between. The CDR3 loop spans 15 amino acids.